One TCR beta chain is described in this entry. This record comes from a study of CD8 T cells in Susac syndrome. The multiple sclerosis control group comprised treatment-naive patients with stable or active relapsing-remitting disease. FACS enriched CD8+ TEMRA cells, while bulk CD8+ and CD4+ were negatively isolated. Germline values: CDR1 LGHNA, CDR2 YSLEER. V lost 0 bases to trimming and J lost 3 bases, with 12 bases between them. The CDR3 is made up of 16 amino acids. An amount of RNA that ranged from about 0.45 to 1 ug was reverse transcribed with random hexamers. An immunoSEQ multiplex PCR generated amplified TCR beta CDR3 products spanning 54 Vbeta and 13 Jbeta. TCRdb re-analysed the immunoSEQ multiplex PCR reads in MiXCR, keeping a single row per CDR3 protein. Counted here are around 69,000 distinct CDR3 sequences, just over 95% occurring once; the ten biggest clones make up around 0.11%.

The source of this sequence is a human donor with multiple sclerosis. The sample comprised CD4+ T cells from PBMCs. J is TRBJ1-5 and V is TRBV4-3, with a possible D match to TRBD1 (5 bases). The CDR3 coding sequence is TGCGCCAGCAGCCAAGACGCGGGGGGGTTCAATCAGCCCCAGCATTTT. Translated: CASSQDAGGFNQPQHF.